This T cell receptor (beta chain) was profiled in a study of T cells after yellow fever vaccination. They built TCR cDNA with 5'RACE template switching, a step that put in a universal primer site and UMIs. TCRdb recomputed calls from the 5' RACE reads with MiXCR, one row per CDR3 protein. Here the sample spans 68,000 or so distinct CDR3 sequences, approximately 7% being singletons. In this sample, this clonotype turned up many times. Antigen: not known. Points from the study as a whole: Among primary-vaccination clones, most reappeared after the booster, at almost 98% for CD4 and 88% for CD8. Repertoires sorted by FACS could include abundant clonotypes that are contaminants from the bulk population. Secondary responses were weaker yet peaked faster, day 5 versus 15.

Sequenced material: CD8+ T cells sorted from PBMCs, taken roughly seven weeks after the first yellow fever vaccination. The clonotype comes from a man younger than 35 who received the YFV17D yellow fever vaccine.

CDR3 coding DNA: TGCGCCAGCAGCCCATACCTCGGGACTAGCAGTAGTAATGAGCAGTTCTTC. Translation gives CASSPYLGTSSSNEQFF. The rearrangement uses TRBV4-1 and TRBJ2-1; 9 bases agree with TRBD2. The CDR3 has 17 amino acids. The germline CDR1 and CDR2 sequences are MGHRA and YSYEKL. The trim removed 4 bases at V and 7 bases at J, leaving 14 bases unmatched.